This T cell receptor beta chain originates from a study of memory CD4+ T cells and cytomegalovirus serostatus (dated by TCRdb to the late 2010s). About the investigation overall: The cohort included around 35 healthy adults from Belgium, of whom 9 were CMV seropositive and about 25 were CMV seronegative. To replicate a published TCR-based CMV serostatus classifier, the study sequenced CD4+ memory TCRbeta repertoires from a Belgian cohort whose cytomegalovirus serostatus was known. Findings and caveats that apply to the study as a whole: The results were read as suggesting that the CMV-associated TCR signature is, for the most part, present in the CD4+ memory repertoire. On the Belgian cohort, the classifier based on the original framework reached a median bootstrapped AUC of roughly 0.94, with a 95% CI of 0.76-1.00. Of 170 or so previously reported CMV-associated TCRbeta sequences, approximately 70 appeared in the CD4+ memory repertoires, each in one to five individuals. Only CD4+CD45RO+ memory cells were sequenced, unlike the original study, which covered naive and memory CD4+ and CD8+ populations. For predicting CMV serostatus, the median bootstrapped AUC was approximately 0.95 using the original framework and 0.9 to 0.92 using a US-trained random forest.

As for this clone: The antigen this receptor binds is unknown. Qualities for individual bases were not recorded, and no much larger clone is one base off.

Genomic DNA was extracted from sorted cells with the Quick-DNA Microprep Kit. TCRbeta DNA was amplified with the immunoSEQ hsTCRbeta kit following the manufacturer's protocol. An Illumina MiSeq instrument was used to sequence the TCRbeta libraries. The paper's data handling went like this. After out-of-frame sequences were removed, some 2.1 million distinct TCRbeta sequences remained, averaging approximately 72,000 per individual. Each individual was scored by the count of around 160 previously reported CMV-associated TCRbeta sequences and the total productive distinct TCRbeta count. A beta-binomial model was reimplemented in Python, and random forests from scikit-learn, run with default parameters, were trained on data from the US cohort. On the Belgian cohort, classifier performance was reported as the median AUC, along with percentile confidence intervals, across 10,000 bootstrap iterations. TCRdb re-hosts the immuneACCESS table, in-frame sequences only. Its copies lack some clones; in the studies checked, an unresolved V gene accounts for under half of them, and the cause for the rest is not known. The V and J calls and clone size come from that table; D and trimming were worked out from the DNA. This sample is represented by about 60,000 clones; roughly 84% of them were singletons. 0.5% of the sample is held by the ten biggest clonotypes.

Single viable CD3+CD4+CD8-CD45RO+ cells were sorted as memory CD4+ T cells on a FACSAria II. CMV serostatus was assessed using a Roche Elecsys assay, by which serum IgG against CMV pp150, pp28, p38 and p52 was detected. After the samples were thawed, total CD4+ T cells were enriched through positive selection using CD4 magnetic microbeads. The samples came from a different study that was designed specifically to examine the CD4+ T cell memory repertoire. Peripheral blood mononuclear cells were isolated and cryopreserved following standard operating procedures; serum was stored at -80 °C. CD3-PerCP (BW264/56), CD4-APC (RPA-T4), CD45RO-PE (UCHT1) and CD8-Pacific Orange (3B5) antibodies were used for staining, and non-viable cells were excluded with Sytox blue. CDR1 LGHNA and CDR2 YSLEER are derived from the germline V gene. The CDR3, from cysteine to phenylalanine, totals 14 residues. Only the CDR3 part of the read is kept: 42 bases, read in frame from the first base. V drops 1 base and J drops 8 bases, leaving 12 bases in between.

The source of this sequence is an adult in good health and CMV-seronegative. Some clones in this sample may be carry-over from other donors' samples. Sequencing was performed on memory CD4+ T cells from blood. The chain links TRBV4-3 with TRBJ2-1, with TRBD1 tentatively as D gene (8 bases match). In nucleotide form, the sequence is TGCGCCAGCAGCCAAGGACAGGGGAGGGATGAGCAGTTCTTC. Translated, it reads CASSQGQGRDEQFF.